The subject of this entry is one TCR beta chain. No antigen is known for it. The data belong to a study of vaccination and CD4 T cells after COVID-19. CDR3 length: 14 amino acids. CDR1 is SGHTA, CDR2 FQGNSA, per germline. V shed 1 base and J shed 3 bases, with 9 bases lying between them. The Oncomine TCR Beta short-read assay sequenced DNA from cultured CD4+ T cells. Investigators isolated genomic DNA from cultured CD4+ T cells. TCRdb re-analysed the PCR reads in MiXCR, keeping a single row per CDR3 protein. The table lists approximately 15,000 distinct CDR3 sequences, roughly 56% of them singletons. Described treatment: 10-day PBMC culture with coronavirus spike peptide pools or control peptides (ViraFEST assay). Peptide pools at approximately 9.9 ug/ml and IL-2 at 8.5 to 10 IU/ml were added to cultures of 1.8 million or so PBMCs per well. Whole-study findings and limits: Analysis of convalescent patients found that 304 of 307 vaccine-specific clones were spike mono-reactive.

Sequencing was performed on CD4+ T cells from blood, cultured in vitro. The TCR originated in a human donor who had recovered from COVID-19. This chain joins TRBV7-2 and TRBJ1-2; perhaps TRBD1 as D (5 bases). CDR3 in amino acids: CASSLGARDYGYTF. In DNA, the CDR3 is TGTGCCAGCAGCTTAGGGGCCAGGGACTATGGCTACACCTTC.